The clone carrying this TCR beta chain was counted a few times. This record comes from a study of molecular identifiers for immune sequencing clone quantification. Trimming cost V 4 bases and J 0 bases; bases outside gene matches: 1. This CDR3 is built from 14 residues. Germline V gene sequence: CDR1 SGHRS, CDR2 YFSETQ. TCRdb reanalysed the PCR reads using MiXCR and keeps one entry per CDR3 protein. The sample holds about 40,000 distinct CDR3 sequences, more than 20% seen once. The clonotype was recovered from a human donor in good health. Some libraries in this study had Jurkat cell RNA spiked in. This chain links TRBV5-1 with TRBJ1-1, with 9 bases lining up with TRBD1. Sequenced input: naive CD8+ T cells from blood, with Jurkat cell RNA spiked in. Subset noted: FACS-sorted CD8+CD4-CCR7+CD45RA+ naive T cells. The CDR3 nucleotides are TGCGCCAGCAGCGACAGGGGGTTGAACACTGAAGCTTTCTTT. This translates into CASSDRGLNTEAFF.